The rows below give T cell receptor beta chains drawn from one sample of a study of shared clonotypes between healthy human individuals. The protocol was immunoSEQ multiplex PCR, while the TCRdb copy is restricted to in-frame clones and leaves out a portion. The sample includes about 330,000 clones, roughly 70% seen only once; the top ten take approximately 10%. Material for sequencing was memory CD4+ T cells sorted from blood. Receptors were obtained from a man aged 30 to 39 in good health. The CDR3 runs from the conserved cysteine through the conserved F or W. D genes are given only for firm matches. Part of the rows lack a size; the others show once, few, many or a class for expanded clones.

j_gene	d_gene	abundance	len	v_gene	CDR3aa	CDR3nt
TRBJ2-1	.	.	15	TRBV28	CASRMGGPSYNEQFF	TGTGCCAGCAGGATGGGCGGGCCTTCCTACAATGAGCAGTTCTTC
TRBJ2-2	.	.	15	TRBV18	CASSPWGENTGELFF	TGTGCCAGCTCCCCGTGGGGGGAGAACACCGGGGAGCTGTTTTTT
TRBJ2-5	.	.	14	TRBV5-1	CASSDLQGGETQYF	TGCGCCAGCTCTGACCTCCAGGGGGGGGAGACCCAGTACTTC
TRBJ2-1	.	.	15	TRBV5-6	CASSLGRGRSNEQFF	TGTGCCAGCAGCTTGGGGAGGGGGCGGAGCAATGAGCAGTTCTTC
TRBJ2-7	TRBD1	few	14	TRBV7-9	CASSSQGVGYEQYF	TGTGCCAGCAGCTCCCAGGGGGTAGGCTACGAGCAGTACTTC
TRBJ2-7	TRBD2	once	20	TRBV27	CASSLFSPRLAGGFSYEQYF	TGTGCCAGCAGTTTATTTTCTCCGAGACTAGCGGGAGGCTTCTCCTACGAGCAGTACTTC
TRBJ2-7	.	.	12	TRBV27	CASSLLGDEQYF	TGTGCCAGCAGTTTGTTAGGGGACGAGCAGTACTTC
TRBJ1-5	TRBD1	few	16	TRBV19	CASSHLQGFGNQPQHF	TGTGCCAGTAGCCACTTACAGGGGTTCGGCAATCAGCCCCAGCATTTT
TRBJ2-5	.	few	11	TRBV10-2	CASSLVETQYF	TGCGCCAGCAGTCTGGTCGAGACCCAGTACTTC
TRBJ1-1	TRBD1	.	15	TRBV27	CASSYLDRTNTEAFF	TGTGCCAGCAGTTATCTGGACAGGACGAACACTGAAGCTTTCTTT
TRBJ2-7	.	.	8	TRBV9	CASSSQYF	TGTGCCAGCAGCTCGCAGTACTTC
TRBJ2-3	TRBD1	.	15	TRBV2	CATHENRGLTDTQYF	TGTGCCACCCACGAGAACAGGGGGCTCACAGATACGCAGTATTTT
TRBJ1-1	TRBD1	.	14	TRBV10-3	CAISATGDNTEAFF	TGTGCCATCAGTGCGACAGGGGACAACACTGAAGCTTTCTTT
TRBJ2-7	.	.	15	TRBV6-1	CASSEQATGTYEQYF	TGTGCCAGCAGTGAACAAGCGACAGGCACCTACGAGCAGTACTTC